Listed below are T cell receptor beta chains from one sample, sequenced in a study of CD8+ T cells in alopecia areata. TCRdb keeps only in-frame clones here, not all; method: immunoSEQ multiplex PCR. There are about 37,000 clones in the sample; 45% to 65% occur only once, and more than 1.5% lies in the top ten. The sequencing input was CD4+ Tregs sorted from blood. The receptors shown here come from a human donor with alopecia areata. CDR3s include the opening cysteine and the closing phenylalanine or tryptophan. The order of the fields is D gene, clone size, J gene, V gene, CDR3 protein, CDR3 DNA. A D gene is named only where the DNA matches it firmly. Clone size is not always given. Where it is, it says once, few, many or a class for expanded clones.

>-|-|TRBJ2-7|TRBV4-2
CASSQVTPTIPYEQYF
TGTGCCAGCAGCCAAGTAACCCCGACCATCCCCTACGAGCAGTACTTC
>-|-|TRBJ2-7|TRBV7-9
CASSLSTGFHEQYF
TGTGCCAGCAGCCTGAGTACAGGGTTCCACGAGCAGTACTTC
>TRBD2|-|TRBJ2-7|TRBV7-9
CASSFPGLAGGLAYF
TGTGCCAGCAGCTTCCCGGGACTAGCGGGAGGGCTCGCGTACTTC
>TRBD2|-|TRBJ2-7|TRBV4-3
CASSRGLAGEQYF
TGCGCCAGCAGCCGCGGACTAGCTGGTGAGCAGTACTTC
>-|-|TRBJ2-7|TRBV29-1
CSVVWGARGYEQYF
TGCAGCGTTGTCTGGGGGGCGCGGGGCTACGAGCAGTACTTC
>-|-|TRBJ2-5|TRBV10-3
CAISGQRETQYF
TGTGCCATCAGTGGACAGCGGGAGACCCAGTACTTC
>-|-|TRBJ2-7|TRBV28
CASSPQEIREQYF
TGTGCCAGCAGCCCCCAAGAGATAAGGGAGCAGTACTTC
>-|few|TRBJ2-7|TRBV30
CAWSVRGEQYF
TGTGCCTGGAGTGTACGCGGAGAGCAGTACTTC
>TRBD1|-|TRBJ2-7|TRBV7-2
CASSLTAGTGEQYF
TGTGCCAGCAGCTTAACTGCGGGGACAGGCGAGCAGTACTTC
>-|-|TRBJ2-7|TRBV6-5
CASSYRPGLREQYF
TGTGCCAGCAGTTACCGTCCAGGGTTGAGGGAGCAGTACTTC
>TRBD1|once|TRBJ1-2|TRBV5-1
CASSLGTGLAGYTF
TGCGCCAGCAGCTTGGGGACAGGGTTGGCTGGCTACACCTTC
>-|few|TRBJ2-3|TRBV18
CASSQADTQYF
TGTGCCAGCTCTCAGGCGGATACGCAGTATTTT
>-|-|TRBJ1-6|TRBV11-2
CASSTHSGLSSPLHF
TGTGCCAGCAGCACGCATTCGGGCCTAAGCTCACCCCTCCACTTT
>-|-|TRBJ2-1|TRBV10-3
CAISELPGNDNEQFF
TGTGCCATCAGTGAGTTACCGGGGAATGACAATGAGCAGTTCTTC
>TRBD2|few|TRBJ2-7|TRBV19
CASSIRSGSVEQYF
TGTGCCAGTAGTATCCGTAGCGGGAGCGTCGAGCAGTACTTC
>-|-|TRBJ2-7|TRBV28
CATRGDGASAGEQYF
TGTGCCACCAGGGGGGACGGGGCGTCGGCAGGGGAGCAGTACTTC
>-|once|TRBJ2-1|TRBV27
CASSSSTGYYNEQFF
TGTGCCAGCAGTTCGAGTACAGGCTACTACAATGAGCAGTTCTTC
>-|-|TRBJ1-1|TRBV7-8
CASSLSSPPEAFF
TGTGCCAGCAGCTTAAGTTCCCCGCCTGAAGCTTTCTTT
>TRBD1|-|TRBJ1-1|TRBV10-3
CAISGQGAVLAFF
TGTGCCATCAGTGGACAGGGGGCCGTTCTAGCTTTCTTT
>-|few|TRBJ2-7|TRBV7-2
CASSLPPPGGLSSYEQYF
TGTGCCAGCAGCTTACCACCTCCGGGCGGGTTAAGCTCCTACGAGCAGTACTTC
>-|-|TRBJ1-1|TRBV27
CASRGQLMNTEAFF
TGTGCCAGCCGCGGGCAGCTCATGAACACTGAAGCTTTCTTT
>TRBD1|-|TRBJ2-7|TRBV5-1
CASSLDPRGTLFEQYF
TGCGCCAGCAGTCTGGACCCCAGGGGGACGCTATTCGAGCAGTACTTC
>-|-|TRBJ1-1|TRBV7-2
CASSSLTGDTEAFF
TGTGCCAGCAGCTCTCTTACCGGTGACACTGAAGCTTTCTTT
>TRBD2|few|TRBJ2-5|TRBV5-1
CASDSGLAGVSETQYF
TGCGCCAGCGACTCAGGACTAGCGGGAGTATCAGAGACCCAGTACTTC
>-|-|TRBJ1-1|TRBV28
CASSLGGRRRNEAFF
TGTGCCAGCAGTTTGGGGGGGCGCCGAAGGAATGAAGCTTTCTTT
>-|-|TRBJ2-6|TRBV9
CASSTPSGANVLTF
TGTGCCAGCAGCACCCCCTCTGGGGCCAACGTCCTGACTTTC
>-|-|TRBJ2-1|TRBV11-1
CASSLDGGPYNEQFF
TGTGCCAGCAGCTTAGACGGGGGCCCCTACAATGAGCAGTTCTTC
>-|-|TRBJ2-5|TRBV20-1
CSASTQETQYF
TGCAGTGCTAGTACTCAAGAGACCCAGTACTTC
>TRBD1|-|TRBJ2-5|TRBV28
CASSLQGAEGETQYF
TGTGCCAGCAGTTTACAGGGGGCAGAAGGAGAGACCCAGTACTTC
>TRBD1|-|TRBJ1-1|TRBV11-2
CASSLVLAGGEAFF
TGTGCCAGCAGCTTAGTTCTTGCAGGGGGAGAAGCTTTCTTT
>-|-|TRBJ2-2|TRBV9
CASGRDSRASGELFF
TGTGCCAGCGGCCGGGATTCCAGGGCCTCCGGGGAGCTGTTTTTT
>-|-|TRBJ2-7|TRBV6-6
CASSYPETYEQYF
TGTGCCAGCAGTTACCCGGAGACCTACGAGCAGTACTTC
>-|-|TRBJ2-3|TRBV25-1
CASSEATSDTQYF
TGTGCCAGCAGTGAGGCGACGTCCGATACGCAGTATTTT
>-|-|TRBJ1-4|TRBV30
CAWISNGEKLFF
TGTGCCTGGATTTCCAACGGTGAAAAACTGTTTTTT
>TRBD2|-|TRBJ2-1|TRBV6-6
CASSSSGVPSNEQFF
TGTGCCAGCAGTTCCAGCGGGGTTCCGTCCAATGAGCAGTTCTTC
>-|-|TRBJ2-7|TRBV18
CASSPTTPVGSDEQYF
TGTGCCAGCTCACCAACTACCCCCGTGGGTTCGGACGAGCAGTACTTC